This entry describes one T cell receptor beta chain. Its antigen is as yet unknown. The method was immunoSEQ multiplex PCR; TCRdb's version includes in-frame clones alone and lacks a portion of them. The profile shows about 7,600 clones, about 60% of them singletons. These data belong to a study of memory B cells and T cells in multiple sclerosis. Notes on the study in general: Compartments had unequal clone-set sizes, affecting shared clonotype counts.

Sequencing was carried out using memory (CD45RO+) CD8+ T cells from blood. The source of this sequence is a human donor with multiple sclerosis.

This CDR3 is CASSGPDRDTEAFF. Here the CDR3 DNA reads TGTGCCAGCAGTGGACCGGACAGGGACACTGAAGCTTTCTTT. This chain connects TRBV2 to TRBJ1-1, with 8 bases identical to TRBD1. Trimming cost V 4 bases and J 3 bases; bases outside gene matches: 4. The germline V gene has CDR1 SNHLY and CDR2 FYNNEI. The CDR3 runs to 14 residues.